This is a list of T cell receptor beta chains from one sample in a study of tumor-infiltrating lymphocytes in primary liver carcinoma. TCRdb passed the multiplex PCR reads through MiXCR, listing each CDR3 protein once. The sample lists about 320,000 distinct CDR3 sequences, approximately 65% occurring once. The sequenced sample was peripheral blood. The source is a man in his forties with primary liver carcinoma and hepatitis B virus infection. The CDR3 runs from the conserved cysteine through the conserved F or W. Each record gives: clone size, V gene, J gene, D gene, CDR3 protein, CDR3 DNA. D genes are given only for firm matches. Only some rows state a clone size, as once, few, many or a class for expanded clones.

>many|TRBV29-1|TRBJ1-1|NA
CSVSSTSTEAFF
TGCAGCGTATCGTCAACCTCCACTGAAGCTTTCTTT
>NA|TRBV6-2/TRBV6-3|TRBJ2-7|TRBD2
CASNYSPTEFSGRASYEQYF
TGTGCCAGCAATTACTCGCCGACAGAATTTAGCGGGAGGGCCTCCTACGAGCAGTACTTC
>NA|TRBV5-1|TRBJ2-6|NA
CASSLGTAGANVLTF
TGCGCCAGCAGCTTGGGGACAGCGGGGGCCAACGTCCTGACTTTC
>NA|TRBV11-2|TRBJ1-2|NA
CASSRLGPNLYSYTF
TGTGCCAGTAGTCGACTGGGACCGAACCTCTATAGCTACACCTTC
>NA|TRBV7-9|TRBJ2-1|TRBD1
CASRYTGTGEWNEQSF
TGTGCCAGCAGGTATACAGGGACAGGGGAATGGAATGAGCAGTCCTTC
>once|TRBV4-3|TRBJ2-7|NA
CASSPKDITYERYF
TGCGCCAGCAGCCCCAAGGACATAACCTACGAGCGGTACTTC
>many|TRBV4-2|TRBJ2-3|NA
CASSQTEISTDTQYF
TGTGCCAGCAGCCAGACGGAGATTAGCACAGATACGCAGTATTTT
>NA|TRBV11-1|TRBJ2-6|NA
CASNFDRIGANVLTF
TGTGCCAGCAACTTTGACAGGATCGGGGCCAACGTCTTGACTTTC
>few|TRBV19|TRBJ2-7|NA
CASSSRILSYEQYF
TGTGCCAGTAGTAGTCGCATCCTCTCCTACGAGCAGTACTTC
>many|TRBV11-2|TRBJ1-2|NA
CASTLDYHGYTF
TGTGCCAGCACCCTGGACTATCATGGCTACACCTTC
>many|TRBV10-3|TRBJ2-3|NA
CAISEAYRAAPQYF
TGTGCCATCAGTGAGGCCTACCGGGCCGCCCCGCAGTATTTT
>NA|TRBV4-3|TRBJ2-2|NA
CVSSQAGNVGELFF
TGCGTCAGCAGTCAAGCCGGGAACGTCGGGGAGCTGTTTTTT
>many|TRBV4-1|TRBJ2-1|TRBD2
CASSREREGEQFF
TGCGCCAGCAGCCGAGAGAGGGAGGGGGAGCAGTTCTTC
>many|TRBV4-3|TRBJ2-1|NA
CASSQDWNEQFF
TGCGCCAGCAGCCAAGATTGGAACGAGCAGTTCTTC
>NA|TRBV6-1|TRBJ1-1|NA
CASSGRSGFEVFF
TGTGCCAGCAGTGGAAGGTCCGGATTTGAAGTTTTCTTT
>few|TRBV14|TRBJ2-3|NA
CASSQRRGGTDTQYF
TGTGCCAGCAGCCAGAGAAGGGGAGGCACAGATACGCAGTATTTT
>NA|TRBV6-1|TRBJ2-5|NA
CASSEKGGPSYQYF
TGTGCCAGCAGTGAGAAGGGCGGACCATCGTACCAGTACTTC
>many|TRBV4-3|TRBJ2-5|NA
CASSPRRQETQYF
TGCGCCAGCAGCCCGCGCAGACAAGAGACCCAGTACTTC
>NA|TRBV28|TRBJ2-7|TRBD1
CASRGAGGTYEQYF
TGTGCCAGCAGAGGGGCAGGGGGTACCTACGAGCAGTACTTC
>NA|TRBV14|TRBJ2-5|TRBD2
CASGSGSEIRYF
TGTGCCAGCGGTAGCGGGAGTGAGATCCGGTACTTC
>once|TRBV11-1|TRBJ1-1|NA
CARSRRPGRELAEAFF
TGTGCCAGGAGCCGTCGGCCGGGGAGGGAGTTAGCTGAAGCTTTCTTT
>NA|TRBV11-1|TRBJ2-2|NA
CASRETGGNIGELFF
TGTGCCAGCCGCGAGACGGGTGGGAACATCGGGGAGCTGTTTTTT
>many|TRBV6-5|TRBJ2-7|NA
CASATTPYEQYF
TGTGCCAGCGCAACCACCCCCTACGAGCAGTACTTC
>NA|TRBV28|TRBJ2-7|TRBD2
CASSLGTSVDYEQYF
TGTGCCAGCAGTTTGGGGACTAGTGTAGACTACGAGCAGTACTTC
>NA|TRBV6-5|TRBJ1-6|NA
CAGKYRALNSPLHF
TGTGCCGGCAAGTACCGGGCGCTAAATTCACCCCTCCACTTT
>NA|TRBV11-1|TRBJ2-4|NA
CASSLKGGPAKNIQYF
TGTGCCAGCAGCTTAAAAGGGGGACCAGCCAAAAACATTCAGTACTTC
>NA|TRBV5-1|TRBJ1-3|NA
CASSPAGATSGNTIYF
TGCGCCAGCAGCCCAGCAGGGGCAACCTCTGGAAACACCATATATTTT
>many|TRBV5-5|TRBJ1-1|NA
CASSSWTEGWNTEAFF
TGTGCCAGCAGCAGTTGGACGGAAGGCTGGAACACTGAAGCTTTCTTT
>few|TRBV29-1|TRBJ2-1|TRBD2
CSVEGWREAYNEQFF
TGTAGCGTTGAGGGTTGGCGGGAGGCTTACAATGAGCAGTTCTTC
>NA|TRBV20-1|TRBJ2-7|NA
CSARDYRSYEQYF
TGCAGTGCTAGGGACTATCGATCCTACGAGCAGTACTTC
>many|TRBV11-2|TRBJ2-3|NA
CASSSIPSTDTQYF
TGTGCCAGCAGTTCCATACCGAGCACAGATACGCAGTATTTT
>few|TRBV4-3|TRBJ2-3|TRBD2
CATSQAWASGTDAQYF
TGCGCCACCAGCCAAGCTTGGGCTAGCGGCACAGATGCGCAGTATTTT
>NA|TRBV11-2|TRBJ1-1|TRBD1
CTSSLLGAGGANTEAFF
TGTACCAGCAGCTTACTCGGGGCAGGGGGCGCGAACACTGAAGCTTTCTTT
>many|TRBV29-1|TRBJ1-5|TRBD1
CSARTGGGQPQHF
TGCAGCGCTAGGACAGGGGGCGGTCAGCCCCAGCATTTT
>NA|TRBV11-2|TRBJ2-7|TRBD2
CASCFGLAGVLVYVQYF
TGTGCCAGCTGCTTCGGACTAGCGGGTGTTCTCGTCTACGTGCAGTACTTC
>NA|TRBV30|TRBJ1-5|TRBD1
CAASGGPDQPQHF
TGTGCCGCATCAGGGGGGCCGGATCAGCCCCAGCATTTT
>many|TRBV29-1|TRBJ1-4|NA
CSVEAGWPNEKLFF
TGCAGCGTTGAAGCAGGGTGGCCTAATGAAAAACTGTTTTTT
>once|TRBV6-1|TRBJ2-7|NA
CATEVLVTYEQYF
TGTGCCACCGAGGTCTTGGTGACCTACGAGCAGTACTTC
>NA|TRBV7-8|TRBJ1-6|NA
CASSLPPPGTLNSPLHF
TGTGCCAGCAGCTTACCCCCTCCCGGGACACTTAATTCACCCCTCCACTTT
>few|TRBV5-1|TRBJ2-3|TRBD2
CASSSAGAGTDTQYF
TGCGCCAGCAGCTCGGCGGGAGCAGGCACAGATACGCAGTATTTT
>NA|TRBV4-1|TRBJ2-1|TRBD2
CASSQAGGLAPNEEFF
TGCGCCAGCAGCCAAGCGGGAGGGCTAGCGCCCAATGAGGAGTTCTTC
>once|TRBV29-1|TRBJ1-1|NA
CSVLGGRINTEAFF
TGCAGCGTTTTGGGGGGAAGGATTAACACTGAAGCTTTCTTT
>many|TRBV6-6|TRBJ2-7|TRBD1
CASSYSGQGAGEQYF
TGTGCCAGCAGTTACTCGGGGCAGGGGGCTGGCGAGCAGTACTTC
>NA|TRBV11-1|TRBJ1-6|NA
CASRRTLVSPLNF
TGTGCCAGCAGACGGACACTGGTTTCACCTCTCAACTTT
>NA|TRBV28|TRBJ2-7|NA
CASSFSTVLNQYF
TGTGCCAGCAGTTTCTCGACGGTACTGAACCAGTACTTC
>NA|TRBV18|TRBJ2-2|NA
CASSPMPRGDTGELFF
TGTGCCAGCTCACCAATGCCCAGGGGCGACACCGGGGAGCTGTTTTTT
>NA|TRBV14|TRBJ2-3|TRBD2
CASSQGLAGSDTQYF
TGTGCCAGCAGCCAAGGACTAGCGGGCAGTGATACGCAGTATTTT
>NA|TRBV28|TRBJ2-7|TRBD1
CASTSPGTGLPEQYF
TGTGCCAGTACCAGCCCCGGGACAGGGTTGCCTGAGCAGTACTTC
>few|TRBV6-2/TRBV6-3|TRBJ1-2|TRBD1
CASSYVRDRGRGYGYTF
TGTGCCAGCAGTTACGTCCGGGACAGGGGGAGAGGCTATGGCTACACCTTC
>NA|TRBV11-2|TRBJ2-7|NA
CVSSLNFADSYEQYF
TGTGTCAGCAGCTTAAATTTCGCAGATTCCTACGAACAGTACTTC
>NA|TRBV28|TRBJ2-1|TRBD1
CASTFRGWNEQLF
TGTGCCAGCACTTTCAGGGGGTGGAATGAGCAGCTCTTC
>few|TRBV12-3/TRBV12-4|TRBJ2-1|TRBD1
CASSHLGQNEQFF
TGTGCCAGCAGTCATTTGGGACAGAATGAGCAGTTCTTC
>NA|TRBV2|TRBJ2-2|NA
CATRNGRATGELFF
TGTGCCACCAGGAACGGGAGAGCAACCGGGGAGCTGTTTTTT
>NA|TRBV5-4|TRBJ2-2|TRBD2
CASSRLAGVGNTGELFF
TGTGCCAGCAGCCGACTAGCGGGAGTAGGGAACACCGGGGAGCTGTTTTTT
>few|TRBV7-9|TRBJ2-5|TRBD1
CASSQDRGLVLAETQYF
TGTGCCAGCAGCCAAGACAGGGGGCTTGTGTTAGCGGAGACCCAGTACTTC
>NA|TRBV7-3|TRBJ1-2|NA
CASSSGVQGYTF
TGTGCCAGCAGCTCAGGCGTCCAGGGCTACACCTTC
>NA|TRBV7-8|TRBJ2-4|NA
CARSQEIADQGNIQYF
TGTGCCAGGAGCCAAGAAATAGCGGACCAGGGGAACATTCAGTACTTC
>NA|TRBV12-5|TRBJ2-1|NA
CASGLSLGGGTYNEQFF
TGTGCTAGTGGTTTGTCCCTCGGAGGTGGCACCTACAATGAGCAGTTCTTC
>NA|TRBV14|TRBJ2-1|NA
CPTERKSSYDEQFF
TGTCCCACTGAGCGGAAGAGCTCCTACGATGAGCAGTTCTTC
>NA|TRBV5-1|TRBJ2-1|NA
CASSELGHSSYNEQFF
TGCGCCAGCAGCGAACTGGGACACAGCTCCTACAATGAGCAGTTCTTC